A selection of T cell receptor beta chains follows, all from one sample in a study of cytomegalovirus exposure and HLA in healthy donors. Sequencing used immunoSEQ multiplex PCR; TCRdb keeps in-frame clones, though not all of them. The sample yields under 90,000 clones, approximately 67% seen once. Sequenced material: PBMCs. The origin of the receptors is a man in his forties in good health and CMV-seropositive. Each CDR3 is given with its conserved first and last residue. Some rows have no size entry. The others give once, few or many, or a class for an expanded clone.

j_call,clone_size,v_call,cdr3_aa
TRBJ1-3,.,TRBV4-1,CASSQVGGGVSGNTIYF
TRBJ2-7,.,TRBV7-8,CASSLASTVPTHEQYF
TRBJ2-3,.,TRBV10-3,CAITGRGGSGTDTQYF
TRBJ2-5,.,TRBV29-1,CSGARYQETQYF
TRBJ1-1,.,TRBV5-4,CASSYRDRENTEAFF
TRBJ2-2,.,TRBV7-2,CASSLFVGELFF
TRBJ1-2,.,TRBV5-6,CASSLGQGATYGYTF
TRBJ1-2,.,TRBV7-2,CAILPGGYGYTF
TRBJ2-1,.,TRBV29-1,CSVAKQNSYNEQFF
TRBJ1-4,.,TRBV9,CASSVDQGADEKLFF
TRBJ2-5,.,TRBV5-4,CASSFGGIETQYF
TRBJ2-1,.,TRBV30,CAWSEQGNEQFF
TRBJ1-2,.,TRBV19,CASSTEQGRAQGYTF
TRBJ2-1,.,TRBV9,CASSVGQGAYNEQFF
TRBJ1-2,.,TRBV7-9,CASSPTTGTDGYTF
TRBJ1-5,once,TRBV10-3,CAISYDRGNQPQHF
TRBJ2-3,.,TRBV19,CASSGSPGVGTDTQYF
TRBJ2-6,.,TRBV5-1,CASSLENPGTGNGANVLTF
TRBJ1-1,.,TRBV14,CASSPAGGANTEAFF